The present T cell receptor beta chain was sequenced within a study of identical twins. TCRdb redid the calling of the 5' RACE reads with MiXCR, one entry per CDR3 protein. The sample has roughly 750,000 distinct CDR3 sequences; 21% are singletons. Germline CDR1 and CDR2: SGHNT and YYREEE (reference sequence). Trimming removed 2 bases at V and 5 bases at J, with 12 bases between. The CDR3 loop spans 14 amino acids. A word on this clonotype: This sequence may be a read error, since a much larger clone differs from it by one base.

The same data also went into a second study, on T cells expressing NK-cell markers.

V and J are TRBV5-4 and TRBJ2-3; D might be TRBD2 (5 bases). The sequence came from a woman between 18 and 30 years old in good health. Source material: PBMCs. CDR3 sequence: CASSFASSRDTQYF. The CDR3 bases are TGTGCCAGCAGCTTTGCTAGCTCTCGAGATACGCAGTATTTT.